The 21 T cell receptor beta chains presented below share a single source sample, sequenced in a study of T cells after yellow fever vaccination (dated by TCRdb to about 2019). Interpreted using the paper, the treatment or condition label stands for: live attenuated yellow fever vaccine strain. The library was made by 5' RACE. The instrument was an Illumina HiSeq 2500. TCRdb reworked the public reads: Q25 trimming with fastp, MiXCR clone assembly, productive beta chains retained. CDR3 protein duplicates are merged, each entry listing the most common genes and DNA. Across this sample there are around 31,000 distinct CDR3 sequences, with 10% to 13% seen only once. The ten largest make up around 12% of the sample. Material: PBMCs, either bulk or a sorted T-cell subset (CD4+, CD8+, memory, or dextramer-sorted; not recorded which), obtained more than 14 days after the first yellow fever vaccination. These receptors came from a man aged 18 to 35 who received the YFV17D yellow fever vaccine.

Many counts were recorded for this clonotype. This chain joins TRBV20-1 and TRBJ2-3, with D perhaps TRBD1 or TRBD2 (5 bases each). CDR1 and CDR2 from the germline V gene are DFQATT and SNEGSKA (reference sequence). The CDR3 loop spans 13 amino acids. The CDR3 here is CSGGEPGADTQYF. The CDR3, as DNA: TGCAGCGGAGGTGAACCTGGGGCGGATACGCAGTATTTT.

This clonotype has only a few counts. Since a much larger clone is just one base distant, this may be a read error. The rearrangement joins TRBV7-6 to TRBJ2-3; 9 nucleotides match TRBD2. Germline assignment: CDR1 SGHVS and CDR2 FNYEAQ. The CDR3 consists of 16 residues. This CDR3 reads CVSSSQPSGAVNTQYF. CDR3 bases: TGTGTCAGCAGCTCGCAACCTAGCGGGGCTGTAAATACGCAGTATTTT. Combining the CDR3 with reference TRBV7-6 and TRBJ2-3 gives the whole variable domain GAGVSQSPRYKVTKRGQDVALRCDPISGHVSLYWYRQALGQGPEFLTYFNYEAQQDKSGLPNDRFSAERPEGSISTLTIQRTEQRDSAMYRCVSSSQPSGAVNTQYFGPGTRLTVL.

This clonotype showed up many times. The CDR3 bases are TGCGCCAGCAGCTTGAAGGTACCCGGGGAGCTGTTTTTT. Translating it yields CASSLKVPGELFF. The chain is built from TRBV5-1 and TRBJ2-2; D gene uncertain. The V and J ends lost 1 base and 6 bases respectively, with 7 bases between them. The CDR3 contains 13 residues. Germline lookup yields CDR1 SGHRS and CDR2 YFSETQ.

A few counts support this clonotype. The rearrangement uses TRBV5-1 and TRBJ2-2; D is perhaps TRBD2 (7 bases). CDR1 and CDR2 from the germline V gene are SGHRS and YFSETQ. The CDR3 consists of 13 residues. V was pared by 7 bases and J by 5 bases, with 12 bases between. CDR3 protein: CASWGGRTGELFF. Written as DNA, the CDR3 is TGCGCCAGCTGGGGGGGCCGGACCGGGGAGCTGTTTTTT.

Many counts were recorded for this clonotype. This chain connects TRBV7-2 to TRBJ2-1; D may be TRBD1 (6 bases). CDR1 is SGHTA, CDR2 FQGNSA, per germline. Trimming took off 4 bases at V and 6 bases at J, with 19 bases between the two ends. There are 16 residues in the CDR3. CDR3 in DNA: TGTGCCAGCAGCTCACAGAACAGGGTATTGTCCAATGAGCAGTTCTTC. As protein: CASSSQNRVLSNEQFF.

Note on this clonotype: This could be a read error, since a much larger clone is one nucleotide away. The chain has TRBV5-1 and TRBJ1-6; no reliable D call. CDR1 is SGHRS, CDR2 YFSETQ, per germline. The CDR3 consists of 15 residues. With 0 bases removed from V and 10 bases from J, the gap between germline ends came to 14 bases. CDR3 coding DNA: TGCGCCAGCAGCTTGGCCGGAGTGGCAGACTCACCCCTCCACTTT. Its translation is CASSLAGVADSPLHF.

There are many counts of this clonotype. The chain carries TRBV6-5 and TRBJ1-2; D possibly corresponds to TRBD1 (6 bases). The CDR3 covers 15 residues. Trimming pared 0 bases from V and 4 bases from J, leaving 12 bases between. Germline assignment: CDR1 MNHEY and CDR2 SVGAGI. CDR3 nucleotide sequence: TGTGCCAGCAGTTACTCTTACAGGGTTAGCTATGGCTACACCTTC. Protein sequence: CASSYSYRVSYGYTF.

This clonotype has a count of ten or more. This chain uses TRBV12-3 or TRBV12-4 with TRBJ1-4; D is unclear. Trimming pared 5 bases from V and 6 bases from J, leaving 7 bases between. CDR3 length: 12 residues. Written as DNA, the CDR3 is TGTGCCAGCAGTCATGGCTATGAAAAACTGTTTTTT. It encodes CASSHGYEKLFF.

V gene TRBV4-3 combines with J gene TRBJ1-2, with 8 bases lining up with TRBD1. This CDR3 comprises 15 residues. Trimming took 1 base from V and 4 from J; bases not matched to a gene: 5. Germline CDR1 reads LGHNA; CDR2 reads YSLEER. In DNA form, the CDR3 reads TGCGCCAGCAGCCAAGTAACAGGGGGAAGCTATGGCTACACCTTC. Encoded protein: CASSQVTGGSYGYTF.

This clonotype was observed a handful of times. The J gene is TRBJ2-3, the V gene TRBV27; D is perhaps TRBD2 (5 bases). This CDR3 has 15 residues. The germline gives CDR1 MNHEY, CDR2 SMNVEV (reference sequence). Trimming removed 2 bases at V and 2 bases at J, with 11 bases between. The CDR3 DNA follows: TGTGCCAGCAGTTTAAGGACTCCTGACACAGATACGCAGTATTTT. It codes for CASSLRTPDTDTQYF.

About this clonotype: This may come from a read error, since a much larger clone is one base off. This chain joins TRBV18 and TRBJ2-5; D remains unclear. The CDR3 is 14 residues long. The V gene's germline CDR1 is KGHSH and CDR2 LQKENI. V lost 2 bases and J 4 bases, leaving 11 bases between the germline ends. The CDR3, as DNA: TGTGCCAGCTCACCAGGAACCCTTTTAGAGACCCAGTACTTC. It yields the protein CASSPGTLLETQYF.

This clonotype was detected ten times or more. The chain uses TRBV20-1 and TRBJ2-3, with TRBD2 matching 10 bases. There are 17 residues in the CDR3. V was clipped by 6 bases and J by 1 base; unmatched bases: 13. Germline V gives CDR1 DFQATT, CDR2 SNEGSKA (reference sequence). As DNA, the CDR3 is TGCAGTGCACGATGGGCTAGCGGGGGTCGACGCACAGATACGCAGTATTTT. Translating it yields CSARWASGGRRTDTQYF.

This clonotype was detected ten times or more. The chain links TRBV4-3 to TRBJ1-2; D call uncertain. Germline CDR1 and CDR2: LGHNA and YSLEER. The CDR3 runs 15 residues. Between the trimmed V and J ends, which lost 0 bases and 2 bases, there was a span of 10 bases. CDR3 DNA sequence: TGCGCCAGCAGCCAAGACTATTGGGGAAACTATGGCTACACCTTC. Amino acids: CASSQDYWGNYGYTF.

As to this clonotype: A single base separates this from a much larger clone, so it may be a read error. This CDR3 fails to terminate in the conserved phenylalanine or tryptophan, so it likely reflects a read error. The chain combines TRBV6-5 with TRBJ2-1; 9 nucleotides line up with TRBD2. V shed 4 bases and J 3 bases; nucleotides not matched to a gene: 4. Germline assignment: CDR1 MNHEY and CDR2 SVGAGI. The CDR3 runs 15 residues. This CDR3 reads CASSFSGGLYNEQFL. The DNA for the CDR3 is TGTGCCAGCAGTTTTAGCGGGGGCCTCTACAATGAGCAGTTCTTA.

This chain uses TRBV5-6 with TRBJ1-1, with a tentative D call TRBD1 (5 bases). Germline CDR1 SGHDT, CDR2 YYEEEE. Trimming shortened V by 7 bases and J by 0 bases, and 13 bases separated the two germline ends. This CDR3 region has 14 residues. The CDR3 coding sequence is TGTGCCAGCTCCTGGGGGGTGCTGAACACTGAAGCTTTCTTT. Protein sequence: CASSWGVLNTEAFF. The full variable domain, in which reference TRBV5-6 and TRBJ1-1 provide the parts outside the CDR3, is DAGVTQSPTHLIKTRGQQVTLRCSPKSGHDTVSWYQQALGQGPQFIFQYYEEEERQRGNFPDRFSGHQFPNYSSELNVNALLLGDSALYLCASSWGVLNTEAFFGQGTRLTVV.

At least ten counts were recorded for this clonotype. The chain links TRBV20-1 to TRBJ2-7; 10 bases are a match to TRBD2. CDR1 is DFQATT, CDR2 SNEGSKA, per germline (reference sequence). CDR3 length: 15 residues. Trimming took 1 base from V and 2 from J; bases not matched to a gene: 5. As DNA, the CDR3 is TGCAGTGCTAGAGCGAGTAGCGGGGGGACCTACGAGCAGTACTTC. This translates into CSARASSGGTYEQYF.

This clonotype was found many times. The chain carries TRBV7-2 and TRBJ1-2; tentative D call: TRBD1 (6 bases). The CDR3 consists of 15 residues. The ends were cut back, 4 bases at V and 8 bases at J, with 20 bases in the middle. The germline gives CDR1 SGHTA, CDR2 FQGNSA. DNA for the CDR3: TGTGCCAGCAGCTCCCCAACAGGGTACAGGTGGGGCTACACCTTC. The encoded protein is CASSSPTGYRWGYTF.

As DNA, the CDR3 is TGCAGTGCTAAAGGGACAGGCCTCTCTGGAAACACCATATATTTT. Residues: CSAKGTGLSGNTIYF. This sequence joins TRBV20-1 and TRBJ1-3; 8 bases are a match to TRBD1. J lost 0 bases, V lost 4 bases, and 5 bases had no gene match. Germline V gene sequence: CDR1 DFQATT, CDR2 SNEGSKA (reference sequence). The CDR3 runs to 15 residues.

This clonotype was recorded at least ten times. The genes are TRBV4-3 and TRBJ1-2; D is ambiguous. V shed 0 bases and J shed 4 bases, with 12 bases lying between them. The germline V gene has CDR1 LGHNA and CDR2 YSLEER. The CDR3 loop spans 15 amino acids. The CDR3 here is CASSQDLVTAYGYTF. The DNA for the CDR3 is TGCGCCAGCAGCCAAGATCTGGTAACAGCCTATGGCTACACCTTC.

Turning to this clonotype: A much larger clone is a single base away; this may be a read error. This chain joins TRBV3-1 and TRBJ2-2; D may be TRBD1 or TRBD2 (6 bases each). The germline V gene encodes CDR1 LGHDT and CDR2 YNNKEL (reference sequence). The V and J ends lost 2 bases and 6 bases respectively, with 13 bases between them. This CDR3 region has 15 residues. CDR3 nucleotide sequence: TGTGCCAGCAGCCAACCTCAAGGGGGGCCCGGGGAGCTGTTTTTT. This gives the protein CASSQPQGGPGELFF.

At least ten counts were recorded for this clonotype. The chain carries TRBV20-1 and TRBJ1-5; 10 positions agree with TRBD1. Germline V CDR1 and CDR2: DFQATT, SNEGSKA (reference sequence). The CDR3 is 13 amino acids. Trimming at V came to 6 bases and at J to 6 bases, leaving 5 bases not matched to a gene. Written as DNA, the CDR3 is TGCAGTGCCGCGGGACAGGGGAGTCAGCCCCAGCATTTT. Translated, it gives CSAAGQGSQPQHF.